The source of this T cell receptor beta chain is a study of blood T cell repertoires in COVID-19. Using immunoSEQ multiplex PCR, the repertoire was profiled, and TCRdb retains in-frame clones only, with some absent. The sample lists 80,000 to 130,000 clones, about 86% occurring once. The V segment lost 4 bases and the J segment 10 bases; nucleotides outside the gene matches: 10. Germline V gene sequence: CDR1 SGDLS, CDR2 YYNGEE. This CDR3 contains 15 residues. The genes are TRBV9 and TRBJ2-1, with 11 bases fitting TRBD2. The sequenced material came from PBMCs or T cells enriched from blood (not recorded which). The receptor was isolated from a woman in her forties or fifties who had recovered from COVID-19. This CDR3 reads CASSPVSGLAEEQFF. CDR3 coding DNA: TGTGCCAGCAGCCCCGTCTCGGGACTAGCGGAAGAGCAGTTCTTC.